This T cell receptor beta chain was identified during a study of Graves' ophthalmopathy and Graves' hyperthyroidism. Study-wide points: From stable hyperthyroidism, ophthalmopathy was separated by a 13-signature model with 85% to 90% sensitivity and less than 82% specificity. In blood, most expanded thyroid clonotypes above 0.001 frequency were also detected.

The CDR3 is made up of 13 amino acids. Germline V gene sequence: CDR1 MNHEY, CDR2 SVGAGI. Trimming took 4 bases from V and 8 from J, leaving 9 bases between them. Investigators amplified TCR beta CDR3 regions from RNA transcripts. Second-round multiplex PCR came after a first-round RT-PCR that employed HTBI primers. TCRdb ran MiXCR on the multiplex PCR reads and lists one entry per CDR3 protein. The sample has about 1.1 million distinct CDR3 sequences; around a third are singletons. This clonotype was found many times. Antigen: not known. Certain patients, namely those with other autoimmune diseases, uncontrolled infections, pregnancy or lactation, were excluded. Diagnostic conclusions were grounded in clinical symptoms, serum thyroxine, TRAb, thyroid ultrasound and orbital computed tomography.

The sample taken for sequencing was peripheral blood or thyroid tissue (not recorded which). The receptor was derived from an adult man with Graves' hyperthyroidism. The V gene is TRBV6-5, the J gene TRBJ1-6; TRBD1 might be the D (6 bases). CDR3: CASSSTGHSPLHF. DNA for the CDR3: TGTGCCAGCAGTTCGACAGGACATTCACCCCTCCACTTT.